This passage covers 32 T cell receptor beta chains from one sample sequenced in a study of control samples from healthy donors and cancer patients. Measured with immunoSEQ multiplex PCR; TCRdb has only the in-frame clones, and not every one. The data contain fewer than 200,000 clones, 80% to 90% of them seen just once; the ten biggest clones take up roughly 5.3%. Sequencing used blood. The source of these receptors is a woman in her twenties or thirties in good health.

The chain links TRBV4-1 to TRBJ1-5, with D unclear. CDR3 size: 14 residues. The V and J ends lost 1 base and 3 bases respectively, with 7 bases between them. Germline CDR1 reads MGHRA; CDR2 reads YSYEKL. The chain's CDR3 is CASSQGVNNQPQHF. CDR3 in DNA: TGCGCCAGCAGCCAAGGGGTCAACAATCAGCCCCAGCATTTT.

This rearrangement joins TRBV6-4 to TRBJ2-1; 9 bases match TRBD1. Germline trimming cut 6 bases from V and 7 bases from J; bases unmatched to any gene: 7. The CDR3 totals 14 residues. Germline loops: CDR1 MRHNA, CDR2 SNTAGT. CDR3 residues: CASSLGQGYNEQFF. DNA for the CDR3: TGTGCCAGCAGCCTGGGACAGGGATATAATGAGCAGTTCTTC.

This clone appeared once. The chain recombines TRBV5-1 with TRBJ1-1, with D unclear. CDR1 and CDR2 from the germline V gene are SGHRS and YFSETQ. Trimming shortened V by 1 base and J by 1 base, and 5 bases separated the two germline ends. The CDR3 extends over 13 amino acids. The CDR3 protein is CASSLLENTEAFF. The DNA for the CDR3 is TGCGCCAGCAGCTTGCTCGAGAACACTGAAGCTTTCTTT.

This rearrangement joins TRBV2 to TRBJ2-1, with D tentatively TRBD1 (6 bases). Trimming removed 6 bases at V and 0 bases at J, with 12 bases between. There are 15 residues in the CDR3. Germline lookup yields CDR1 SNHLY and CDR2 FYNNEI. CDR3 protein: CASSATGSSYNEQFF. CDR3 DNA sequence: TGTGCCAGCAGCGCTACAGGGAGCTCCTACAATGAGCAGTTCTTC.

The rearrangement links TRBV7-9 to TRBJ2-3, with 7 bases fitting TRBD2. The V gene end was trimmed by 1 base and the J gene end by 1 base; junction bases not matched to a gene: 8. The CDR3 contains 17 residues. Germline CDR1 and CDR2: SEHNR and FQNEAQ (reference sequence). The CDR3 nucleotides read TGTGCCAGCAGCTTAGGTCGATCTAGCGGACGCACAGATACGCAGTATTTT. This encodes CASSLGRSSGRTDTQYF.

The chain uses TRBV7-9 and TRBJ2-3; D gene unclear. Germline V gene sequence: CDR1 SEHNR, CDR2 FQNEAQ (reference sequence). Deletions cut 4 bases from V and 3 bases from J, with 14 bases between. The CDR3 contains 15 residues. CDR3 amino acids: CASSSDGGRTDTQYF. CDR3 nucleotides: TGTGCCAGCAGCTCCGACGGCGGCCGGACAGATACGCAGTATTTT.

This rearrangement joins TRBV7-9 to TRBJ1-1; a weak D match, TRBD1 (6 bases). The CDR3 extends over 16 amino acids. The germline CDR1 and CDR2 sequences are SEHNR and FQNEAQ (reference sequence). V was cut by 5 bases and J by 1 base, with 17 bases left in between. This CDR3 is CASSGSRGGANTEAFF. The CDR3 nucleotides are TGTGCCAGCAGCGGTAGTCGAGGGGGAGCGAACACTGAAGCTTTCTTT.

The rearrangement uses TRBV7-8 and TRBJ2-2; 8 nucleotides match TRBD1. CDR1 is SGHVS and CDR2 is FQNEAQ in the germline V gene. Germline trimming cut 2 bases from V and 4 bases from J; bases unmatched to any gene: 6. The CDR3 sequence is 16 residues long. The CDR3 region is CASSLRTGSPTGELFF. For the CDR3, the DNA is TGTGCCAGCAGCTTACGGACAGGGTCCCCCACCGGGGAGCTGTTTTTT.

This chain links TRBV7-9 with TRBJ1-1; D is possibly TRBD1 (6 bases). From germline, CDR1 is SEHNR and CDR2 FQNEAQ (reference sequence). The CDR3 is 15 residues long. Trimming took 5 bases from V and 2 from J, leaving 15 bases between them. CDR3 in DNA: TGTGCCAGCAGCACCCGAACAGGGCTAAACACTGAAGCTTTCTTT. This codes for CASSTRTGLNTEAFF.

This CDR3 reads CASSSGRNTEAFF. The CDR3 bases are TGTGCCAGCAGTTCAGGGAGGAACACTGAAGCTTTCTTT. The chain has TRBV2 and TRBJ1-1; possibly TRBD1 for D (5 bases). V shed 5 bases and J shed 1 base, with 8 bases lying between them. Germline loops: CDR1 SNHLY, CDR2 FYNNEI. This CDR3 has 13 amino acids.

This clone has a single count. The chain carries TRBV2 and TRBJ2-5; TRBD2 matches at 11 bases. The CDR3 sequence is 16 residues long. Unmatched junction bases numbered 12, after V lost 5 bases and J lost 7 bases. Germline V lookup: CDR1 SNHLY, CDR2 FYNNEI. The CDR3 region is CASSPPNPGLAGTQYF. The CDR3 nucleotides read TGTGCCAGCAGTCCTCCGAACCCTGGACTAGCGGGGACCCAGTACTTC.

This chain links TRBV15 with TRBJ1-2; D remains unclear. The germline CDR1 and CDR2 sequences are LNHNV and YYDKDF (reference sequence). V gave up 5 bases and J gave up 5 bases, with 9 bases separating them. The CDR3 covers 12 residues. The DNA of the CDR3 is TGTGCCACCAGCCCGATGCGTTATGGCTACACCTTC. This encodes CATSPMRYGYTF.

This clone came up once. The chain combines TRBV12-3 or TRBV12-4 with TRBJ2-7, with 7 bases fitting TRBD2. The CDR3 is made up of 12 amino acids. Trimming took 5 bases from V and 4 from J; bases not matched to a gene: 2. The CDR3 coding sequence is TGTGCCAGCAGTCGGGGGGATTACGAGCAGTACGTC. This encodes CASSRGDYEQYV.

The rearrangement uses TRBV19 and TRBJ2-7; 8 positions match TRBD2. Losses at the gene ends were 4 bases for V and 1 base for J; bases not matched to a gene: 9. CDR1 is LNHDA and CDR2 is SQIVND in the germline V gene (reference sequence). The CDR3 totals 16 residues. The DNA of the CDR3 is TGTGCCAGTAGTACTCCCGGGAGGGGGAGTTCCTACGAGCAGTACTTC. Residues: CASSTPGRGSSYEQYF.

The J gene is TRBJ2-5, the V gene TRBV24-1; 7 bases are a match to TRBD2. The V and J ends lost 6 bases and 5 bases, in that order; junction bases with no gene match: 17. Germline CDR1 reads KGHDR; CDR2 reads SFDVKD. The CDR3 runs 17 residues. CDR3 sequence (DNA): TGTGCCACCAGTCTACGGGAGCGGGGAGATAAATACGAGACCCAGTACTTC. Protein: CATSLRERGDKYETQYF.

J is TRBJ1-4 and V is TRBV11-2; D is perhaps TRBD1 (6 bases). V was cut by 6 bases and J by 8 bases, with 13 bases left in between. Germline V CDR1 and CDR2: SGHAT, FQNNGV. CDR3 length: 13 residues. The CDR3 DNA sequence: TGTGCCAGCAGTCCCACAGGGTGGGAAAAACTGTTTTTT. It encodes CASSPTGWEKLFF.

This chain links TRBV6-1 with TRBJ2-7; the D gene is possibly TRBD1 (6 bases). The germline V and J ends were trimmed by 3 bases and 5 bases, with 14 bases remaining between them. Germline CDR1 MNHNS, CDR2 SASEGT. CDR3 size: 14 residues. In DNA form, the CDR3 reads TGTGCCAGCAGTGACCAAAGTCAGGGGCACGAGCAGTACGTC. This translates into CASSDQSQGHEQYV.

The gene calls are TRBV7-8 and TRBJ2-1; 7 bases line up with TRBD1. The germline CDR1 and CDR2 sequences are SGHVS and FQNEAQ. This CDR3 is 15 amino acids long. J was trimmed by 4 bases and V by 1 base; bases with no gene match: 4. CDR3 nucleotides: TGTGCCAGCAGCTTAGGGGGACAGCTATACAATGAGCAGTTCTTC. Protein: CASSLGGQLYNEQFF.

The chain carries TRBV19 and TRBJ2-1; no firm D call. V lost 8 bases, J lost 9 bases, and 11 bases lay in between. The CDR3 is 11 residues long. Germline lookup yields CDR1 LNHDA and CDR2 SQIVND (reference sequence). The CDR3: CASYDSVEQFF. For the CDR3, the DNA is TGTGCCAGTTACGACTCGGTTGAGCAGTTCTTC.

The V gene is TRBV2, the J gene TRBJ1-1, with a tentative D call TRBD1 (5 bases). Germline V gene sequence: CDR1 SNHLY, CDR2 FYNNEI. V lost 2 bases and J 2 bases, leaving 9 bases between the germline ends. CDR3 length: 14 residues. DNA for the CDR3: TGTGCCAGCAGTGAACGCGGGGGTAACACTGAAGCTTTCTTT. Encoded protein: CASSERGGNTEAFF.

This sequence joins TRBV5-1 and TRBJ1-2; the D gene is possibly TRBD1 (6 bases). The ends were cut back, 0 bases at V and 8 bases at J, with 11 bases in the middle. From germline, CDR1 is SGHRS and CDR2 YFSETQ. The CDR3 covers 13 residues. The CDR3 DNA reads TGCGCCAGCAGCTTGGCGGCAGGGGAGGGCTACACCTTC. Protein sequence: CASSLAAGEGYTF.

The CDR3 is CASSLTSPGELFF. CDR3 coding DNA: TGTGCCAGCAGTTTAACTTCGCCCGGGGAGCTGTTTTTT. The chain has TRBV28 and TRBJ2-2, with D unresolved. The length of the CDR3 is 13 residues. Germline V CDR1 and CDR2: MDHEN, SYDVKM. Trimming took off 2 bases at V and 6 bases at J, with 7 bases between the two ends.

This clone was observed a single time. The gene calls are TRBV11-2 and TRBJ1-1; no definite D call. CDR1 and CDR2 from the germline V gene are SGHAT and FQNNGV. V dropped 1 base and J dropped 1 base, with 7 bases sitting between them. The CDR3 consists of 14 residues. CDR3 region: CASSLAHPNTEAFF. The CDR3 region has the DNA TGTGCCAGCAGCTTAGCACACCCGAACACTGAAGCTTTCTTT.

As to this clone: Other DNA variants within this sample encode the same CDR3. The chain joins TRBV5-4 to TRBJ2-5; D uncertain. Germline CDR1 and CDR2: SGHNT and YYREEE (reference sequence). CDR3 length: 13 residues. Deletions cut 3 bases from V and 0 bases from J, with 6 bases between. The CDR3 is CASSSQNQETQYF. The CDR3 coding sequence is TGTGCCAGCAGCTCACAAAACCAAGAGACCCAGTACTTC.

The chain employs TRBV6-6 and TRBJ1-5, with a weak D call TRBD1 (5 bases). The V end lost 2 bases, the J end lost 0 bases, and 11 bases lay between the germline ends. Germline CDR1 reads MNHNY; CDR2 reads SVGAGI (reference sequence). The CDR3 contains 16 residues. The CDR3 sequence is CASSYGRGISNQPQHF. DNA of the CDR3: TGTGCCAGCAGTTACGGCCGGGGGATTAGCAATCAGCCCCAGCATTTT.

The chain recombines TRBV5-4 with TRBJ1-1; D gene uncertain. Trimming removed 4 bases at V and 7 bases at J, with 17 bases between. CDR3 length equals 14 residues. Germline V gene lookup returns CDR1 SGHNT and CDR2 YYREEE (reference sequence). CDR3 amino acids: CASSPGWVGSEAFF. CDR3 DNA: TGTGCCAGCAGCCCCGGCTGGGTTGGCAGTGAAGCTTTCTTT.

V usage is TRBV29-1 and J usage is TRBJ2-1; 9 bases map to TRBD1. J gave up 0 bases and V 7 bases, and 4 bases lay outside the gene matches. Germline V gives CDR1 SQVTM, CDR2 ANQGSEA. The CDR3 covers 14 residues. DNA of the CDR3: TGCAGCGCCGGGACAGGGATCTCCTACAATGAGCAGTTCTTC. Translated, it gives CSAGTGISYNEQFF.

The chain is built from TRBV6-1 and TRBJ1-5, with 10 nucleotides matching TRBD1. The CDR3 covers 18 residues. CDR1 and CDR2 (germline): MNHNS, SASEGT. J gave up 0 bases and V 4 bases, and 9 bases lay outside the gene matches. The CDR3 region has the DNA TGTGCCAGCAGTGCCCAGACAGGGGGCTCCCTTAGCAATCAGCCCCAGCATTTT. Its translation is CASSAQTGGSLSNQPQHF.

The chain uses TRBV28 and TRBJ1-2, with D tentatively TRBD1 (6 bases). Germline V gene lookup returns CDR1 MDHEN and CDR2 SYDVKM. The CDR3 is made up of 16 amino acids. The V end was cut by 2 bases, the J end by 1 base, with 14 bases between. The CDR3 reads CASSLPRDNHNYGYTF. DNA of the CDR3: TGTGCCAGCAGTTTACCCCGGGACAACCATAACTATGGCTACACCTTC.

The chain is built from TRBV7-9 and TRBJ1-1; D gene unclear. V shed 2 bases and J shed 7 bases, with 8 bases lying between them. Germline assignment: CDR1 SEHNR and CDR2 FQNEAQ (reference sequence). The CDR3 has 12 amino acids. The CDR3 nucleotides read TGTGCCAGCAGCTTATCGGCAGTTGAAGCTTTCTTT. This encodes CASSLSAVEAFF.

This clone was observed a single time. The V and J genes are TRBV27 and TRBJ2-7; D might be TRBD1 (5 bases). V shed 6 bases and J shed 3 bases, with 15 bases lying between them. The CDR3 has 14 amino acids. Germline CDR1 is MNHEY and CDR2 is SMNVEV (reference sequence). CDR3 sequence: CASRVRQGLYEQYF. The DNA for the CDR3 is TGTGCCAGCAGGGTCCGGCAGGGTCTCTACGAGCAGTACTTC.

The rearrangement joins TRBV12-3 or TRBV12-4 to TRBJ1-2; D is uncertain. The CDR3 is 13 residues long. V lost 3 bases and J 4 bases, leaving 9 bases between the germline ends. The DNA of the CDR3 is TGTGCCAGCAGTTTGGCGGAGAGCTATGGCTACACCTTC. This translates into CASSLAESYGYTF.